Sequencing of this TCR beta chain was carried out in a study of T cells in Graves' hyperthyroidism and ophthalmopathy (dated by TCRdb to between 2018 and 2020). Study-wide context: Peripheral blood samples were taken at the time of initial diagnosis, prior to any treatment. After sampling, hyperthyroidism patients received methimazole starting at 30 mg daily, and ophthalmopathy patients received high-dose intravenous methylprednisolone. Prospective prediction of ophthalmopathy was tested in an independent validation cohort consisting of some 20 hyperthyroidism patients and around 16 patients who later progressed to ophthalmopathy. The study also compared thyroid tissue and blood T-cell repertoires from about 6 Graves' hyperthyroidism patients. To identify distinguishing TCR V-J signatures, a discovery cohort of about a hundred patients was used, comprising under 45 with Graves' ophthalmopathy and around 60 with stable Graves' hyperthyroidism. For training and testing, the 100 or so patients in the discovery cohort were randomly divided in a 7:3 ratio. TCR Vbeta CDR3 sequencing of 120 to 150 peripheral blood samples (over 40 ophthalmopathy, some 75 hyperthyroidism and 17 progressor patients) is reported in the paper. Results the study describes overall, beyond this receptor: No statistical method was used to set the sample size in advance, and investigators knew the group allocation. In validation, progression to ophthalmopathy was predicted by the model with nearly 71% sensitivity and just over 72% specificity, a median of 6.5 months before onset. A model built on a 13 V-J signature distinguished ophthalmopathy from stable hyperthyroidism, reaching 87.88% sensitivity and 81% to 83% specificity in cross-validation and 80%/75% in testing. Most expanded thyroid clonotypes (frequency above 0.001) were also detected in blood, a finding suggesting that blood repertoires may reflect thyroid immune responses.

In this sample, this clonotype turned up many times. What antigen it recognizes has not been identified. No much larger clone exists at a distance of one base, and base qualities are not known. V was cut back by 0 bases and J by 2 bases, leaving a gap of 7 bases between them. The CDR3, from cysteine to phenylalanine, totals 14 residues. Kept here is only the CDR3 DNA, which spans 42 bases and is read in frame from base 1. Sequences SGHTA (CDR1) and FQGNSA (CDR2) are obtained from the germline V gene. TCR beta CDR3 regions were amplified from RNA transcripts. A first-round RT-PCR of the TCR CDR3 used the HTBI primer set with the Qiagen OneStep RT-PCR kit. The libraries were constructed in a second round of multiplex PCR and then size-selected and purified. Paired-end sequencing of the libraries was performed with 100 bp reads on an Illumina HiSeq2000. As for the original processing: SOAPnuke was used to process the raw data, removing reads that contained adapters or uncalled bases, had a mean Phred below 15, or lacked an exact match to the constant primer or identifier. High-quality paired reads were merged using COPE v1.2.5, and each unique nucleotide sequence was defined as a clonotype. Clonotypes were aligned to IMGT TRBV, TRBD and TRBJ reference segments using MiTCR v1.1. The analysis was restricted to V-J combinations with a frequency above 0.0001, which together covered just over 98% of the repertoires. A TCS score was defined as the ratio between F50 (clonal expansion) and ExV (chaos), using BLOSUM62-based TCRdist between CDR3 peptides within each V-J. Welch's t-statistics and random forest reduced approximately 520 V-J features to 10 to 15, which were used in a naive Bayes classifier (R e1071). In TCRdb, the public reads were trimmed at Q25 with fastp and aligned with MiXCR, with productive beta chains retained. A single entry per CDR3 protein holds the most common genes and DNA from its merged rows. TCRdb's processing, not the study's, gives the V and J calls here. For this sample there are around 600,000 distinct CDR3 sequences; approximately 14% appear just once. The biggest ten clones account for roughly 7.3% of the sample.

Stable Graves' hyperthyroidism was defined as no progression to ophthalmopathy during 18 months of follow-up. The hyperthyroidism patients were between 18 and 65 years old and newly diagnosed, with a disease duration of less than 2 months. Patients with uncontrolled infections, other autoimmune diseases, pregnancy or lactation were excluded. Clinical symptoms, serum thyroxine and TRAb, thyroid ultrasound, and orbital computed tomography formed the basis for the diagnoses. PBMCs were isolated from about 9.2 ml of fresh peripheral blood by Ficoll-Paque density gradient centrifugation. Total RNA was extracted using Trizol reagent, and RNA quality was assessed on an Agilent 2100 Bioanalyzer.

This clonotype was obtained from a woman aged 25 to 39 with Graves' hyperthyroidism. Material for sequencing was blood. The rearranged chain carries TRBV7-2 and TRBJ1-1; TRBD1 might be the D gene, on 5 matching bases. This receptor has the CDR3 CASSLAGPNTEAFF. The nucleotide sequence is TGTGCCAGCAGCTTAGCGGGGCCCAACACTGAAGCTTTCTTT.